The next 16 T cell receptor beta chains were all read from a single sample in a study of CD8+ T cells in alopecia areata. Reverse transcription of extracted RNA yielded cDNA, which provided the sequencing template. Data came from immunoSEQ multiplex PCR; TCRdb stores just in-frame clones and leaves some out. The table has over 150,000 clones, about 61% seen once. Sequenced material: CD8+ T cells sorted from blood. These receptors were obtained from a human donor in good health.

J is TRBJ2-5 and V is TRBV5-1; a possible D gene is TRBD2 (6 bases). CDR3 length: 15 residues. Germline V gene data show CDR1 as SGHRS and CDR2 as YFSETQ. V was trimmed by 1 base and J by 5 bases, leaving 15 bases between them. CDR3 sequence reads: CASSLSYSRGETQYF. In DNA, the CDR3 is TGCGCCAGCAGCTTGAGTTACAGCCGGGGGGAGACCCAGTACTTC.

The gene calls are TRBV29-1 and TRBJ1-1; no clear D gene. The germline V gene encodes CDR1 SQVTM and CDR2 ANQGSEA. The CDR3 has 14 residues. Between the trimmed V and J ends, which lost 0 bases and 1 base, there was a span of 9 bases. The CDR3 DNA follows: TGCAGCGTTGAAGATGGCGGGCCGAACACTGAAGCTTTCTTT. Protein product: CSVEDGGPNTEAFF.

The chain joins TRBV25-1 to TRBJ2-3; 9 nucleotides align to TRBD2. CDR1 is MGHDK and CDR2 is SYGVNS in the germline V gene. The CDR3 sequence is 15 residues long. V lost 6 bases, J lost 4 bases, and 8 bases stayed unmatched. Here the CDR3 reads CASSLAAGGPDTQYF. The DNA of the CDR3 is TGTGCCAGCAGCCTCGCCGCGGGGGGGCCAGATACGCAGTATTTT.

This chain uses TRBV13 with TRBJ2-1, with 9 bases matching TRBD2. There are 14 residues in the CDR3. V was pared by 0 bases and J by 10 bases, with 4 bases of the junction left unmatched. Germline V gene sequence: CDR1 PRHDT, CDR2 FYEKMQ (reference sequence). The CDR3 region is CASSLGLAGSEQFF. CDR3 DNA sequence: TGTGCCAGCAGCTTAGGCCTAGCGGGGAGCGAGCAGTTCTTC.

The rearrangement links TRBV30 to TRBJ1-2, with TRBD1 as a possible D gene (6 bases). This CDR3 has 17 amino acids. Germline V lookup: CDR1 GTSNPN, CDR2 SVGIG (reference sequence). Trimming pared 4 bases from V and 4 bases from J, leaving 25 bases between. The DNA for the CDR3 is TGTGCCTGGACGCCGGGACACTCCGACCCAGGAGGCTATGGCTACACCTTC. It yields the protein CAWTPGHSDPGGYGYTF.

This clone was recorded a few times. J is TRBJ1-5 and V is TRBV4-1, with a tentative D call TRBD1 (5 bases). Between the trimmed V and J ends, which lost 1 base and 5 bases, there was a span of 15 bases. The germline CDR1 and CDR2 sequences are MGHRA and YSYEKL. The CDR3 length is 16 residues. In nucleotides, the CDR3 is TGCGCCAGCAGCCAAGTACTCGGGGCCACGGATCAGCCCCAGCATTTT. Its protein product is CASSQVLGATDQPQHF.

The chain employs TRBV7-9 and TRBJ1-1, with TRBD1 matching 8 bases. CDR1 and CDR2 from the germline V gene are SEHNR and FQNEAQ (reference sequence). The trim removed 3 bases at V and 6 bases at J, leaving 12 bases unmatched. This CDR3 is 16 amino acids long. CDR3 region: CASSFPGGQGGAEAFF. CDR3 DNA: TGTGCCAGCAGCTTCCCCGGCGGACAGGGTGGAGCTGAAGCTTTCTTT.

This sequence joins TRBV29-1 and TRBJ2-5, with TRBD2 as a possible D gene (6 bases). Germline values: CDR1 SQVTM, CDR2 ANQGSEA. The CDR3 loop spans 12 amino acids. V lost 4 bases and J 2 bases, leaving 8 bases between the germline ends. CDR3 sequence: CSVAGVQETQYF. The CDR3 coding sequence is TGCAGCGTTGCGGGGGTACAAGAGACCCAGTACTTC.

A few counts support this clone. V usage is TRBV29-1 and J usage is TRBJ1-1, with a weak D call TRBD1 (6 bases). V gave up 3 bases and J gave up 0 bases, with 11 bases separating them. This CDR3 is 14 amino acids long. Germline V gives CDR1 SQVTM, CDR2 ANQGSEA. CDR3 protein: CSVEPQGMNTEAFF. CDR3 DNA: TGCAGCGTTGAGCCCCAGGGGATGAACACTGAAGCTTTCTTT.

This clone has a handful of counts. This chain joins TRBV11-2 and TRBJ2-1; 9 bases match TRBD2. The germline V gene has CDR1 SGHAT and CDR2 FQNNGV. V gave up 0 bases and J gave up 12 bases; unmatched junction bases: 6. The CDR3 has 14 amino acids. The CDR3 coding sequence is TGTGCCAGCAGCTTAGACAGCGGGGGGCCCCGGCAGTTCTTC. Amino acid sequence: CASSLDSGGPRQFF.

The chain is built from TRBV7-7 and TRBJ1-2; D is possibly TRBD1 (5 bases). V was trimmed by 4 bases and J by 1 base, leaving 19 bases between them. In germline, CDR1 is SSHAT, CDR2 FNYEAQ (reference sequence). The CDR3 covers 17 residues. The CDR3 reads CASSSDSLWSRNYGYTF. The CDR3 DNA follows: TGTGCCAGCAGCTCCGACAGCCTCTGGTCGCGTAACTATGGCTACACCTTC.

Points on this clone: Other nucleotide sequences from this sample produce the same CDR3. V is TRBV11-2 and J is TRBJ2-5; weak D call: TRBD2 (6 bases). V lost 3 bases and J 5 bases, leaving 7 bases between the germline ends. The germline V gene has CDR1 SGHAT and CDR2 FQNNGV. CDR3 size: 12 residues. The CDR3 coding sequence is TGTGCCAGCAGCTTGGAGGGGGAGACCCAGTACTTC. It translates to CASSLEGETQYF.

This clone was observed a handful of times. The rearrangement uses TRBV5-8 and TRBJ1-5; D is uncertain. The germline V gene has CDR1 SGHTS and CDR2 YDEGEE. Trimming took off 4 bases at V and 4 bases at J, with 9 bases between the two ends. The CDR3 is made up of 13 amino acids. The CDR3 is CASSPESNQPQHF. The CDR3 nucleotides read TGTGCCAGCAGCCCGGAATCAAATCAGCCCCAGCATTTT. The full variable domain, its missing parts supplied by reference TRBV5-8 and TRBJ1-5, is EAGVTQSPTHLIKTRGQQATLRCSPISGHTSVYWYQQALGLGLQFLLWYDEGEERNRGNFPPRFSGRQFPNYSSELNVNALELEDSALYLCASSPESNQPQHFGDGTRLSIL.

This clone has only a few counts. V is TRBV7-9 and J is TRBJ2-3; D is undetermined. V lost 0 bases and J lost 1, with 5 bases in between. The CDR3 runs 14 residues. Germline V gene data show CDR1 as SEHNR and CDR2 as FQNEAQ (reference sequence). The CDR3 is CASSLAFGTDTQYF. The DNA for the CDR3 is TGTGCCAGCAGCTTAGCGTTCGGCACAGATACGCAGTATTTT.

V and J are TRBV9 and TRBJ2-3, with D possibly matching TRBD1 (6 bases). Per the germline V gene, CDR1 is SGDLS and CDR2 is YYNGEE. The germline V and J ends were trimmed by 3 bases and 7 bases, with 15 bases remaining between them. CDR3 length equals 14 residues. The CDR3 DNA is TGTGCCAGCAGCGGAAGGGACACCTCGCATACGCAGTATTTT. This gives the protein CASSGRDTSHTQYF.

The sample holds one count of this clone. V usage is TRBV5-1 and J usage is TRBJ2-5; 8 bases match TRBD2. The CDR3 runs 17 residues. The V and J ends lost 0 bases and 5 bases, in that order; junction bases with no gene match: 12. Germline loops: CDR1 SGHRS, CDR2 YFSETQ. The CDR3 protein is CASSLGPGLAGSETQYF. CDR3 in DNA: TGCGCCAGCAGCTTGGGCCCCGGACTAGCAGGTTCCGAGACCCAGTACTTC.